Listed below are T cell receptor beta chains from one sample, sequenced in a study of early T cells in non-severe SARS-CoV-2 infection. TCRdb redid the calling of the 5' RACE reads with MiXCR, one entry per CDR3 protein. The table records 55,000 to 75,000 distinct CDR3 sequences, about 12% of them present only once. Sequenced sample: whole blood. These receptors were obtained from an adult who was a healthcare worker with PCR-confirmed SARS-CoV-2 infection or an uninfected control (not recorded which). CDR3s include the opening cysteine and the closing phenylalanine or tryptophan. A D gene is named only where the DNA matches it firmly. Clone size is given for some rows only: seen once, a few or many times, or a class if the clone is expanded.

cdr3_length	v_call	d_call	clone_size	j_call	cdr3_nt	cdr3_aa
13	TRBV11-2	TRBD2	NA	TRBJ2-1	TGTGCCAGCAGACTAGCGGGGGGGTATGAGCAGTTCTTC	CASRLAGGYEQFF
12	TRBV7-2	NA	NA	TRBJ2-7	TGTGCCAGCAGCTTATCGGCTGGCGGGCAGTACTTC	CASSLSAGGQYF
17	TRBV20-1	TRBD1	many	TRBJ1-2	TGCAGTGCTAGAAGCCCCCCCGGGACAGGGGATTACTATGGCTACACCTTC	CSARSPPGTGDYYGYTF
10	TRBV6-1	NA	NA	TRBJ1-4	TGTGCCAGCAGCCCAGGGGAACTGTTTTTT	CASSPGELFF
14	TRBV9	NA	NA	TRBJ2-7	TGTGCCAGCAGCGTAGGAGCCGGGACTCACGAGCAGTACTTC	CASSVGAGTHEQYF
14	TRBV6-2/TRBV6-3	TRBD2	few	TRBJ2-1	TGTGCCAGCAGAGAGCCCCTTAGCGGGTGGCGAGAGTTCTTC	CASREPLSGWREFF
15	TRBV7-2	TRBD1	many	TRBJ1-5	TGTGCCAGCAGCTTAGAGACAGGGGGTTATCAGCCCCAGCATTTT	CASSLETGGYQPQHF
14	TRBV20-1	TRBD2	many	TRBJ2-3	TGCAGTGCTTGCGGGGGGGCCGGGAAAGATACGCAGTATTTT	CSACGGAGKDTQYF
12	TRBV3-1	NA	NA	TRBJ2-1	TGTGCCAGCAGCCAAGTTGCCGGGGAGCAGTTCTTC	CASSQVAGEQFF
11	TRBV12-5	NA	NA	TRBJ1-1	TGTGCTAGTAGGGAGGACACTGAAGCTTTCTTT	CASREDTEAFF
11	TRBV29-1	NA	few	TRBJ1-2	TGCAGCGTTCAAGAGCCCAGTGGCTACACCTTC	CSVQEPSGYTF
16	TRBV9	TRBD2	many	TRBJ2-1	TGTGCCAGCAACCCTAGCGGGGGTCTTTCCTACAATGAGCAGTTCTTC	CASNPSGGLSYNEQFF
13	TRBV29-1	NA	few	TRBJ1-2	TGCAGCGTTGCCGCTCCTCCAAACTATGGCTACACCTTC	CSVAAPPNYGYTF
15	TRBV7-2	NA	few	TRBJ1-2	TGTGCCAGCAGCTTATACGGGGCCCAGGGCTATGGCTACACCTTC	CASSLYGAQGYGYTF
13	TRBV5-6	NA	NA	TRBJ2-3	TGTGCCAGCAGCGCAGCAGGGACAGATACGCAGTATTTT	CASSAAGTDTQYF
16	TRBV6-1	TRBD2	many	TRBJ2-1	TGTGCCAGCAGTGCAGTTCTAGCGGGGCCGTTTCATGAGCAGTTCTTC	CASSAVLAGPFHEQFF
15	TRBV14	NA	NA	TRBJ1-2	TGTGCCAGCAGCCAAGCGAGGGGGAGTCCCTATGGCTACACCTTC	CASSQARGSPYGYTF
14	TRBV12-3/TRBV12-4	NA	many	TRBJ1-5	TGTGCCAGCAGTTTCCGGGACCACAATCAGCCCCAGCATTTT	CASSFRDHNQPQHF
15	TRBV7-9	NA	few	TRBJ2-1	TGTGCCAGCAGCTTAGCGGGGGGTCCTGTTCTTGAGCAGTTCTTC	CASSLAGGPVLEQFF
13	TRBV3-1	NA	few	TRBJ1-5	TGTGCCAGCAGCAAGGGGGGCAATCAGCCCCAGCATTTT	CASSKGGNQPQHF
13	TRBV30	NA	many	TRBJ1-6	TGTGCCTGGAGCCGAGACGGGGTTTCACCCCTCCACTTT	CAWSRDGVSPLHF
13	TRBV2	NA	few	TRBJ1-1	TGTGCCAGCAGGAGGCAGGAGTCATCTGAAGCTTTCTTT	CASRRQESSEAFF
12	TRBV15	NA	few	TRBJ2-1	TGTGCCACCAGCCCCGGTTACAATGAGCAGTTCTTC	CATSPGYNEQFF
14	TRBV5-4	NA	many	TRBJ2-3	TGTGCCAGCAAAGCCCAGGACTCCACAGATACGCAGTATTTT	CASKAQDSTDTQYF
13	TRBV29-1	NA	many	TRBJ1-5	TGCAGCGTTGAAATGGGGGGGCAGCAGCCCCAGCATTTT	CSVEMGGQQPQHF
14	TRBV12-3/TRBV12-4	NA	many	TRBJ1-1	TGTGCCAGCCGTAGGGACCGAGGGGGCACTGAAGCTTTCTTT	CASRRDRGGTEAFF
14	TRBV12-3/TRBV12-4	NA	few	TRBJ1-6	TGTGCCAGCAGAATAACGGGTACAAATTCACCCCTCCACTTT	CASRITGTNSPLHF
16	TRBV6-2/TRBV6-3	TRBD1	few	TRBJ2-1	TGTGCCAGCAGTTCAACGAACAGGGGCGGATACAATGAGCAGTTCTTC	CASSSTNRGGYNEQFF
15	TRBV9	NA	few	TRBJ2-5	TGTGCCAGCAGCTACTCACCCGGGTTCGAAGAGACCCAGTACTTC	CASSYSPGFEETQYF
15	TRBV5-1	TRBD1	many	TRBJ2-7	TGCGCCAGCAGCTCGCTGGACAGGGGAAACCACGAGCAGTACTTC	CASSSLDRGNHEQYF
20	TRBV24-1	NA	many	TRBJ1-5	TGTGCCACCAGTGTATTAGGGCGTGAGGAACTCCCAGGGGGCAATCAGCCCCAGCATTTT	CATSVLGREELPGGNQPQHF
16	TRBV6-1	NA	many	TRBJ1-5	TGTGCCAGCAGGGAAGGACAGCCTTATAGCAATCAGCCCCAGCATTTT	CASREGQPYSNQPQHF
13	TRBV29-1	NA	few	TRBJ2-7	TGCAGCGTTGAAGAGGGCAGGGAATACGAGCAGTACTTC	CSVEEGREYEQYF
14	TRBV20-1	NA	few	TRBJ2-1	TGCAGTGCTATGGGGTGGGTCTGGGTTAATGAGCAGTTCTTC	CSAMGWVWVNEQFF
14	TRBV9	NA	few	TRBJ1-1	TGTGCCAGCAGCGGCAGAGCGGGGGTCGCTGAAGCTTTCTTT	CASSGRAGVAEAFF
14	TRBV12-3/TRBV12-4	TRBD1	few	TRBJ2-3	TGTGCCAGCACCCTTTACAGGGGACGTGATACGCAGTATTTT	CASTLYRGRDTQYF
18	TRBV12-3/TRBV12-4	TRBD1	many	TRBJ1-1	TGTGCCAGCAGTCTCCCTCCCACCTGGACAGGCCCGAACACTGAAGCTTTCTTT	CASSLPPTWTGPNTEAFF
14	TRBV20-1	NA	NA	TRBJ2-7	TGCAGTGCTACAGGGCCAGGGGCCCCCTACGAGCAGTACTTC	CSATGPGAPYEQYF
16	TRBV9	TRBD1	many	TRBJ2-5	TGTGCCAGCAGCGATCCGGGACAGGGCTTGTTAGAGACCCAGTACTTC	CASSDPGQGLLETQYF
14	TRBV27	NA	NA	TRBJ1-1	TGTGCCAGCAGTTTGGGGCCTCATGGGGCTGAAGCTTTCTTT	CASSLGPHGAEAFF
11	TRBV30	NA	NA	TRBJ2-3	TGTGCCTGGAGATCGGGAGATACGCAGTATTTT	CAWRSGDTQYF
14	TRBV9	NA	many	TRBJ1-2	TGTGCCAGCAGCGCGACGGACAGTCGATACGGCTACACCTTC	CASSATDSRYGYTF
15	TRBV29-1	TRBD2	NA	TRBJ2-7	TGCAGCGTTCTTAGGTTTAGCGGGACTGACGAAGAGCAGTACTTC	CSVLRFSGTDEEQYF
13	TRBV4-1	NA	NA	TRBJ2-7	TGCGCCAGCAGCCAAAGTTCTCTTTACGAGCAGTACTTC	CASSQSSLYEQYF
14	TRBV9	NA	few	TRBJ2-2	TGTGCCAGCAGCGTAGGGGGACCCACCGGGGAGCTGTTTTTT	CASSVGGPTGELFF